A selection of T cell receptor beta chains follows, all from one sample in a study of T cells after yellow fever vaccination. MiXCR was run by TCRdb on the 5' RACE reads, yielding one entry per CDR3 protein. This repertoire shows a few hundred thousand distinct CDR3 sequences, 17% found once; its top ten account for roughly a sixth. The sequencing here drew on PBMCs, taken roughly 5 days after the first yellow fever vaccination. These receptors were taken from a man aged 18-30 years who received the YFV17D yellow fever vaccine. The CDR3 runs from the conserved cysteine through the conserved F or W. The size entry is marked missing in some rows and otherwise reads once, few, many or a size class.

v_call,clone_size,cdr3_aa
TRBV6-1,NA,CASTSVEGYEQYF
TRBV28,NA,CASSQSRRGYTF
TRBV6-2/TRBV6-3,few,CASSYSTRRETQYF
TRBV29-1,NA,CSVVLQGNYGYTF
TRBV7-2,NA,CASSGLGGTQYF
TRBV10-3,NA,CAISESSGIRDTEAFF
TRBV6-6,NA,CASSRDGTYGYTF
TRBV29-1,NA,CSVEAPLKVTDTQYF
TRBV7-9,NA,CASSSPGPQLYGYTF
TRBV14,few,CASSQSLGRVYEQFF
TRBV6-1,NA,CASSPDRELSGYTF
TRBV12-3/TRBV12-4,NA,CASSRWTGMPGELFF
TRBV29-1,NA,CSARMPSTDTQYF
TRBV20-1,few,CSAPTAQQGYTF
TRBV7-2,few,CASSSMGGTDTQYF
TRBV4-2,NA,CASNQGDSPLHF
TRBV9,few,CASSSSFSGGPYTGELFF
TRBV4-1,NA,CASSQDWTPGLIRIQYF
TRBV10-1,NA,CASQAPGVDEQFF
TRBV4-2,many,CASSQEGLAGTDTQYF
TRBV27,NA,CASSLHANYGYTF
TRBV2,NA,CASRSSRDRTYEQYF
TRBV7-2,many,CASSLGANEQFF
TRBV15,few,CATSRGDSKETQYF
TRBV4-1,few,CASSQDPAGLRGAGELFF
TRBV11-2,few,CASSLTGTGLPPTEAFF
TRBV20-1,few,CSATETGELFF
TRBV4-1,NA,CASSQSREGTEAFF
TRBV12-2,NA,CASRLLVVLRLSETQYF
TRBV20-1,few,CSASEGDQPQHF